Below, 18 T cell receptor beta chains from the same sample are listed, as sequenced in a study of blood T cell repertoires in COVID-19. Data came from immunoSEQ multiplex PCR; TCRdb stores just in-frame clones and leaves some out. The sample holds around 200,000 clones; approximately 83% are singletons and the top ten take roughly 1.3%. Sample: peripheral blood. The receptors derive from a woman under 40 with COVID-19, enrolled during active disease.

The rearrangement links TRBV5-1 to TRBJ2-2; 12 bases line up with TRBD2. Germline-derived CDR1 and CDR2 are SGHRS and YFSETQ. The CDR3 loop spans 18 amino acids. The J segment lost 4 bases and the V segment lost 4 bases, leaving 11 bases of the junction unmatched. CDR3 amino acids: CASSLDPASGRATGELFF. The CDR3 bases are TGCGCCAGCAGCCTGGACCCAGCTAGCGGGAGGGCCACCGGGGAGCTGTTTTTT. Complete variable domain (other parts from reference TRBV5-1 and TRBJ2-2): KAGVTQTPRYLIKTRGQQVTLSCSPISGHRSVSWYQQTPGQGLQFLFEYFSETQRNKGNFPGRFSGRQFSNSRSEMNVSTLELGDSALYLCASSLDPASGRATGELFFGEGSRLTVL.

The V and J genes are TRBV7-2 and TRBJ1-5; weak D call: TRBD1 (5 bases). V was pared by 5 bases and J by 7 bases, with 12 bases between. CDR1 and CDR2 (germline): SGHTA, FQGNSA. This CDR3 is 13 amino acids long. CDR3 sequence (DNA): TGTGCCAGCAGCCTCGGGGCGGGACAGCCCCAGCATTTT. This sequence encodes CASSLGAGQPQHF. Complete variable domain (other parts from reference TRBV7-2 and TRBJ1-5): GAGVSQSPSNKVTEKGKDVELRCDPISGHTALYWYRQSLGQGLEFLIYFQGNSAPDKSGLPSDRFSAERTGGSVSTLTIQRTQQEDSAVYLCASSLGAGQPQHFGDGTRLSIL.

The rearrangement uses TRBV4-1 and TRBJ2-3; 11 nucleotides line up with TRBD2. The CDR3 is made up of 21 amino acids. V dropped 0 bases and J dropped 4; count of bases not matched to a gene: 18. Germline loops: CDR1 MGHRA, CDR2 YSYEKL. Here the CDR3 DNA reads TGCGCCAGCAGCCAAGATGGCCTAGCGGGAGGAGCACTGAATAGGGCAGATACGCAGTATTTT. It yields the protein CASSQDGLAGGALNRADTQYF.

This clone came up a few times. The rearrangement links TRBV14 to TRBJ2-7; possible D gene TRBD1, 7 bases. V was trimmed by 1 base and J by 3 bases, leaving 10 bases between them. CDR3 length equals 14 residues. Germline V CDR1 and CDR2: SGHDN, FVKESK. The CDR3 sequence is CASSQGRDSYEQYF. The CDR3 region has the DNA TGTGCCAGCAGCCAAGGGAGGGACAGCTACGAGCAGTACTTC.

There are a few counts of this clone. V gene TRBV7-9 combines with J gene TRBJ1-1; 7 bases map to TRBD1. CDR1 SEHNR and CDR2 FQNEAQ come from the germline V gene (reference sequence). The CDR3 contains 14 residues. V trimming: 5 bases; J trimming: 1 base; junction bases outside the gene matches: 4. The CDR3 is CASSEGAGNTEAFF. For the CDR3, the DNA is TGTGCCAGCAGCGAGGGGGCAGGGAACACTGAAGCTTTCTTT. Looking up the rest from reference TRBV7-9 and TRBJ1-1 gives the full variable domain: DTGVSQNPRHKITKRGQNVTFRCDPISEHNRLYWYRQTLGQGPEFLTYFQNEAQLEKSRLLSDRFSAERPKGSFSTLEIQRTEQGDSAMYLCASSEGAGNTEAFFGQGTRLTVV.

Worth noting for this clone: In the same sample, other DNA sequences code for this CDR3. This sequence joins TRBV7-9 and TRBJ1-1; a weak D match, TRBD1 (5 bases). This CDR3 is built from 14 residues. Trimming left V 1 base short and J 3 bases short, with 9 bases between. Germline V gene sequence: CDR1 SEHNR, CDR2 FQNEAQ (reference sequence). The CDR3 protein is CASSLGGDHTEAFF. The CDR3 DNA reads TGTGCCAGCAGCTTAGGGGGGGACCACACTGAAGCTTTCTTT. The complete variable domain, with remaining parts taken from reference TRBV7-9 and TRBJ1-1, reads DTGVSQNPRHKITKRGQNVTFRCDPISEHNRLYWYRQTLGQGPEFLTYFQNEAQLEKSRLLSDRFSAERPKGSFSTLEIQRTEQGDSAMYLCASSLGGDHTEAFFGQGTRLTVV.

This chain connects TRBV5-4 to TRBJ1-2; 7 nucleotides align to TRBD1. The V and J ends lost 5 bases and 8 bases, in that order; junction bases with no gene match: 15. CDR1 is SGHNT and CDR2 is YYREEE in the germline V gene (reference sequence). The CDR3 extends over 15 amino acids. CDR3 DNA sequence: TGTGCCAGCAGTCCCCCGTTAACAGGGGTGCGAGGCTACACCTTC. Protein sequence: CASSPPLTGVRGYTF.

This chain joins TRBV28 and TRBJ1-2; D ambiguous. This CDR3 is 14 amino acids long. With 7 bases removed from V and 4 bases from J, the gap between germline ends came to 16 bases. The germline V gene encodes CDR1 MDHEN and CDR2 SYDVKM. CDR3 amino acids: CASTELATFYGYTF. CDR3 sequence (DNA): TGTGCCAGCACCGAGCTTGCGACTTTCTATGGCTACACCTTC.

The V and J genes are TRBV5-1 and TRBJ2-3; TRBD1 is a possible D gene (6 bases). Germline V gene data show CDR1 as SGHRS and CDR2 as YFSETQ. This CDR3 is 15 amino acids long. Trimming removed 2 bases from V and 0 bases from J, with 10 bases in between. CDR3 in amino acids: CASSLQGRSTDTQYF. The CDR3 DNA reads TGCGCCAGCAGCTTACAGGGACGCAGCACAGATACGCAGTATTTT.

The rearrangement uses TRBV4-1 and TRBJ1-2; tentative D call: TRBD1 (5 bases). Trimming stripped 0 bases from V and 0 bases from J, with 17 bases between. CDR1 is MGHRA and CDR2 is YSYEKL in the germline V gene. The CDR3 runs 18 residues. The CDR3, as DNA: TGCGCCAGCAGCCAAGATGATGTTCGGGGGACCACTAACTATGGCTACACCTTC. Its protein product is CASSQDDVRGTTNYGYTF.

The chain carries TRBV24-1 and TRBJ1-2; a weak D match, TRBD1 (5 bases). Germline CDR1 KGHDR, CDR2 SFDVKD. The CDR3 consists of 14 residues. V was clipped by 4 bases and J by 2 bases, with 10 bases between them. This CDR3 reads CATSDLDKNYGYTF. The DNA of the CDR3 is TGTGCCACCAGTGACCTGGACAAGAACTATGGCTACACCTTC.

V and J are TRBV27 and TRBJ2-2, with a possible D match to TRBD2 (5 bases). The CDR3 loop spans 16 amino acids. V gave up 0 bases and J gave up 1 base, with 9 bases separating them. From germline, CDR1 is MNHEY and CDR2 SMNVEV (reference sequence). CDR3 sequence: CASSLSRAGNTGELFF. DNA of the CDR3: TGTGCCAGCAGTTTATCAAGGGCGGGGAACACCGGGGAGCTGTTTTTT.

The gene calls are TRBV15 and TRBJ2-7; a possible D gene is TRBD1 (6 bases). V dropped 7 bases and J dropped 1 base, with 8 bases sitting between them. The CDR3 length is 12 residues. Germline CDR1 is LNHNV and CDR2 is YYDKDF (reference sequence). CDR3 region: CATKGTSYEQYF. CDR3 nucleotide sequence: TGTGCCACCAAAGGGACATCCTACGAGCAGTACTTC. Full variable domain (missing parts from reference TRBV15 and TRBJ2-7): DAMVIQNPRYQVTQFGKPVTLSCSQTLNHNVMYWYQQKSSQAPKLLFHYYDKDFNNEADTPDNFQSRRPNTSFCFLDIRSPGLGDTAMYLCATKGTSYEQYFGPGTRLTVT.

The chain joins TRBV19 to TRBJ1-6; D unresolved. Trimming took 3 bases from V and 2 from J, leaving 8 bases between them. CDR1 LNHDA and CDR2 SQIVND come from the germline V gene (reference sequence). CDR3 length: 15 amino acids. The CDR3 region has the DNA TGTGCCAGTAGTATCTGGGCAACCTATAATTCACCCCTCCACTTT. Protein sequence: CASSIWATYNSPLHF.

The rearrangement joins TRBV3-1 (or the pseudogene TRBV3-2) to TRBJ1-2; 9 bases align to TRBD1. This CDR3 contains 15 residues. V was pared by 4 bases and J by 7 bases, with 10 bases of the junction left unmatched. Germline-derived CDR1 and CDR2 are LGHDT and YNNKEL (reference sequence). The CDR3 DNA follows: TGTGCCAGCAGCCGCGGGGACAGGGTCAGGTTTGGCTACACCTTC. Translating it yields CASSRGDRVRFGYTF.

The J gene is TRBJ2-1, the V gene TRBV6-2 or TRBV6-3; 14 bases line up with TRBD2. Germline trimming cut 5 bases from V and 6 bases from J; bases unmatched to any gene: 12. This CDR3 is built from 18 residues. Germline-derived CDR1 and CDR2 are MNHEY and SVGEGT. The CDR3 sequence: CASSEDRGLAGVSNEQFF. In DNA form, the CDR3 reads TGTGCCAGCAGTGAGGACAGGGGACTAGCGGGAGTCTCCAATGAGCAGTTCTTC.

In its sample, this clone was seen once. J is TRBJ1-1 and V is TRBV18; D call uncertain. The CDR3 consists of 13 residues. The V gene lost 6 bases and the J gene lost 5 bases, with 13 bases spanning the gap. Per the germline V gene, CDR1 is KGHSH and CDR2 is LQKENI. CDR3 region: CASSRLSWTEAFF. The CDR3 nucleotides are TGTGCCAGCTCCCGACTAAGTTGGACTGAAGCTTTCTTT.

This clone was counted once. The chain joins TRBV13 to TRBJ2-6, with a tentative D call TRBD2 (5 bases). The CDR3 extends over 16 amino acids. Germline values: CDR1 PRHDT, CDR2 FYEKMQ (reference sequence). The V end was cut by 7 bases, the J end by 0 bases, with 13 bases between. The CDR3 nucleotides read TGTGCCAGCAATCAGAGGGCTCTCTCTGGGGCCAACGTCCTGACTTTC. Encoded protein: CASNQRALSGANVLTF.